The subject of this entry is one TCR beta chain. This clone was found once. What this receptor recognizes is not known. No much larger clone is present one base from it, and per-base qualities are unavailable. The collaborating institutions used their own protocols to collect whole blood in K2EDTA tubes. For TCRbeta analysis, collaborator samples were shipped as frozen whole blood, as isolated PBMCs, or as DNA extracted from either sample type. Its CDR3 holds 15 amino acids, cysteine through phenylalanine. Here the CDR3 DNA is all that survives: 45 bases in frame from base 1. V is trimmed back by 0 bases and J by 2 bases, and the junction contains 2 bases that no gene match accounts for. The germline V gene provides CDR1 MNHEY and CDR2 SVGEGT. The data stem from a study of blood T cell repertoires in COVID-19 (TCRdb year 2020). Concerning the study at large: Samples covering the acute and convalescent phases of COVID-19 were provided by collaborators in the United States, Italy and Spain. Where HLA class I and class II types were available, the types were taken from metadata supplied by the sample provider, not from assay-based typing. The repertoires were made available in a free public database intended to serve as a resource for research on the immune response to SARS-CoV-2. The prospective study material was composed of cDNA or gDNA derived from T cells, B-cell-depleted T cells, or PBMCs. Samples came from the ongoing ImmuneRACE study (first 160 participants) plus 1,254 subjects from 6 global collaborators. The dataset comprised deeply sampled blood TCRbeta repertoires from subjects exposed to, actively infected with, or recovered from COVID-19. Sample metadata almost always included a de-identified subject ID, COVID-19 status, age in years and sex.

TCRbeta CDR3 regions were amplified from genomic DNA using the immunoSEQ Assay, a bias-controlled multiplex PCR. As for the authors' bioinformatics: Within the assay, amplification of reference gene primers was used to estimate how many nucleated cells each sample contained. To quantify the absolute abundance of each unique TCRbeta CDR3 rearrangement, sequence reads were collapsed and filtered. For each sample, productive Simpson clonality was calculated as the square root of Simpson's diversity index over productive rearrangements. TCRdb carries this immuneACCESS record with in-frame sequences only. Its versions omit some clonotypes, under half of them owing to an unresolved V gene in the studies checked, with the rest unexplained. V and J calls and clone size are given by that table; D and trimming were obtained from the DNA. The sample table contains over 85,000 clones; only one count was recorded for roughly nine tenths of them. Around 4.4% of the sample is taken by the ten largest.

Overall study results and their limits: How much clinical and demographic metadata was included differed by source and by participant, and the metadata was provided uncurated.

The rearrangement combines TRBV6-2 or TRBV6-3 with TRBJ2-7; TRBD2 fits 9 bases in the junction. The TCR was taken from a human donor in a cohort sampled during active COVID-19. Sequencing was performed on peripheral blood. CDR3 protein: CASSYSASGTYEQYF. The DNA sequence is TGTGCCAGCAGTTACTCTGCTAGCGGGACCTACGAGCAGTACTTC.